The 8 T cell receptor beta chains below come from one sample, sequenced in a study of long-term antiretroviral therapy in people with HIV. Researchers ran immunoSEQ v3.0 at survey level. TCRdb's copy holds only in-frame clones and misses some; the assay was immunoSEQ multiplex PCR. The sample holds tens of thousands of clones, approximately 85% seen once. Sequenced material: unsorted PBMCs, taken 3.3 years after starting antiretroviral therapy. The receptors originated from a man aged 18 to 30 with HIV.

The rearrangement joins TRBV7-2 to TRBJ1-2; no clear D. The CDR3 has 17 residues. The V gene's germline CDR1 is SGHTA and CDR2 FQGNSA. Trimming stripped 5 bases from V and 4 bases from J, with 23 bases between. CDR3 nucleotides: TGTGCCAGCAGCGTAGGGCTCGATAGATTCGGGAGCTATGGCTACACCTTC. The encoded protein is CASSVGLDRFGSYGYTF.

The rearrangement links TRBV9 to TRBJ2-3; D is unclear. Germline V gene lookup returns CDR1 SGDLS and CDR2 YYNGEE. V was shortened by 0 bases and J by 2 bases, with 10 bases between the two germline ends. This CDR3 is 15 amino acids long. CDR3 DNA: TGTGCCAGCAGCGTAGAAGCCAGCTACACAGATACGCAGTATTTT. This gives the protein CASSVEASYTDTQYF.

The CDR3 is CAIRASTGEMDEKLFF. The CDR3 bases are TGTGCCATCAGGGCGTCGACAGGGGAGATGGATGAAAAACTGTTTTTT. This chain connects TRBV10-3 to TRBJ1-4; the match to TRBD1 covers 8 bases. Germline V gene data show CDR1 as ENHRY and CDR2 as SYGVKD. The CDR3 is made up of 16 amino acids. Germline trimming cut 6 bases from V and 6 bases from J; bases unmatched to any gene: 12.

The chain joins TRBV5-1 to TRBJ1-2; D call uncertain. Germline CDR1 SGHRS, CDR2 YFSETQ. Trimming cost V 1 base and J 3 bases, with 10 bases left between them. CDR3 size: 14 residues. CDR3 protein: CASSLPNLDYGYTF. The CDR3 DNA reads TGCGCCAGCAGCTTGCCAAACTTGGACTATGGCTACACCTTC.

The V and J genes are TRBV9 and TRBJ1-2, with D perhaps matching TRBD1 (6 bases). CDR3 length: 16 amino acids. With 3 bases removed from V and 0 bases from J, the gap between germline ends came to 15 bases. The V gene's germline CDR1 is SGDLS and CDR2 YYNGEE. The CDR3 DNA reads TGTGCCAGCAGCGCTAAGAGCGGGACAACTAACTATGGCTACACCTTC. Protein sequence: CASSAKSGTTNYGYTF.

The chain joins TRBV15 to TRBJ1-5, with TRBD1 identical over 11 bases. With V trimmed by 5 bases and J by 5 bases, 8 bases remained unmatched. From germline, CDR1 is LNHNV and CDR2 YYDKDF (reference sequence). The CDR3 is 16 residues long. The CDR3 nucleotides read TGTGCCACCAGCCCACTCTGGGACAGGGGGTATCAGCCCCAGCATTTT. Amino acids: CATSPLWDRGYQPQHF.

J is TRBJ2-7 and V is TRBV9; TRBD1 is a possible D gene (5 bases). Trimming stripped 4 bases from V and 4 bases from J, with 9 bases between. The CDR3 is 12 amino acids. From germline, CDR1 is SGDLS and CDR2 YYNGEE. The CDR3 nucleotides are TGTGCCAGCAGCCTCCAGGGTTACGAGCAGTACTTC. Its protein is CASSLQGYEQYF.

The chain links TRBV6-5 to TRBJ2-1; TRBD2 matches 7 bases. The CDR3 contains 13 residues. With 2 bases clipped from V and 5 bases from J, the junction kept 0 bases outside the gene matches. Germline lookup yields CDR1 MNHEY and CDR2 SVGAGI. CDR3 sequence reads: CASSYGTNNEQFF. The CDR3, as DNA: TGTGCCAGCAGTTACGGGACTAACAATGAGCAGTTCTTC.